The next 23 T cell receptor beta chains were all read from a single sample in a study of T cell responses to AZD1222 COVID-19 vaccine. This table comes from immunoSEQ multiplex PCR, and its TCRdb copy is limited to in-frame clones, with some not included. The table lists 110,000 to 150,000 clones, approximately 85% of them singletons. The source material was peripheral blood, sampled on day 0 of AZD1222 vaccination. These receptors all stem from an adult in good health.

The CDR3 DNA is TGTGCCAGCAGCCCAAGCGGGCTAGCGGTCACGCCCCAAACCGGGGAGCTGTTTTTT. It specifies CASSPSGLAVTPQTGELFF. The chain links TRBV4-2 to TRBJ2-2; 7 bases are shared with TRBD2. The CDR3 extends over 19 amino acids. The V segment lost 4 bases and the J segment 5 bases; nucleotides outside the gene matches: 19. Germline lookup yields CDR1 LGHNA and CDR2 YNFKEQ.

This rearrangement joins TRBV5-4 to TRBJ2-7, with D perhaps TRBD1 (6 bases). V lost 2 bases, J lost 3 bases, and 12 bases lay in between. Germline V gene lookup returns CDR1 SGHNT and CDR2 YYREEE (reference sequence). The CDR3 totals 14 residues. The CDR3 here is CASSFGQGSYEQYF. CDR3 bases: TGTGCCAGCAGCTTCGGGCAGGGGAGCTACGAGCAGTACTTC.

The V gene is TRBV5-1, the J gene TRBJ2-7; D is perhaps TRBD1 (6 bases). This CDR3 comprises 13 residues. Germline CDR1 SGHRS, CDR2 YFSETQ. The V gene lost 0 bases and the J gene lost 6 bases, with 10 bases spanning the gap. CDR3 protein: CASSLVTQGEQYF. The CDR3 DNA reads TGCGCCAGCAGCTTGGTCACACAGGGCGAGCAGTACTTC.

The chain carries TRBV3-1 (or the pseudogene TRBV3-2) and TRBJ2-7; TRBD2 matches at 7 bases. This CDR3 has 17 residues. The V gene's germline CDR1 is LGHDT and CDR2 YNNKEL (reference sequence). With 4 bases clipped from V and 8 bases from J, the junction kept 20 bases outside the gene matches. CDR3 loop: CASSLSNGRREFSQQYF. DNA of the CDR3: TGTGCCAGCAGCCTTTCAAACGGGAGGCGGGAATTCTCCCAGCAGTACTTC.

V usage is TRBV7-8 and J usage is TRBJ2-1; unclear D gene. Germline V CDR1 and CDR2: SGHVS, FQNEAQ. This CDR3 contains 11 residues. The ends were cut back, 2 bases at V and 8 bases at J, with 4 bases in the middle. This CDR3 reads CASSLMHEQFF. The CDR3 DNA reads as TGTGCCAGCAGCTTAATGCATGAGCAGTTCTTC.

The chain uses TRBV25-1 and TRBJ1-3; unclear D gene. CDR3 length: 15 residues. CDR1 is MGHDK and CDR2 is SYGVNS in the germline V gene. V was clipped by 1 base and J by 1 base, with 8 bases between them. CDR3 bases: TGTGCCAGCAGTGAATCTCTCAGGTCTGGAAACACCATATATTTT. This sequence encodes CASSESLRSGNTIYF.

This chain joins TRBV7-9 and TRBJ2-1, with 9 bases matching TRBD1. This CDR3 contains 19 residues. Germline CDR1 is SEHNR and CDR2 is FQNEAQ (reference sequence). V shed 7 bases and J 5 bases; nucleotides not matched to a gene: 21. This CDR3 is CASTKGVPGQGWGNNEQFF. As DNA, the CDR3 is TGTGCCAGCACCAAAGGCGTCCCGGGACAGGGATGGGGGAACAATGAGCAGTTCTTC. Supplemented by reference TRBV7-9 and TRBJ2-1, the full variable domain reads DTGVSQNPRHKITKRGQNVTFRCDPISEHNRLYWYRQTLGQGPEFLTYFQNEAQLEKSRLLSDRFSAERPKGSFSTLEIQRTEQGDSAMYLCASTKGVPGQGWGNNEQFFGPGTRLTVL.

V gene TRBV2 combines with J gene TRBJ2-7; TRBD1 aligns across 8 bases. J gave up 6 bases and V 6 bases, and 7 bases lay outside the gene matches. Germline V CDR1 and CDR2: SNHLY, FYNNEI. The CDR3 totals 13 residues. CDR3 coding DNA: TGTGCCAGCAGCGCCGTCGGACAGGGCGAGCAGTACTTC. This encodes CASSAVGQGEQYF.

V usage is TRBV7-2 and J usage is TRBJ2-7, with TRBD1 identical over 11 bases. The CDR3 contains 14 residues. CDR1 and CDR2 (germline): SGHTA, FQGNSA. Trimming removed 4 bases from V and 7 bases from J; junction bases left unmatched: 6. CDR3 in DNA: TGTGCCAGCAGCTCCCGGGACAGGGGGAGAGAGCAGTACTTC. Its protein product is CASSSRDRGREQYF.

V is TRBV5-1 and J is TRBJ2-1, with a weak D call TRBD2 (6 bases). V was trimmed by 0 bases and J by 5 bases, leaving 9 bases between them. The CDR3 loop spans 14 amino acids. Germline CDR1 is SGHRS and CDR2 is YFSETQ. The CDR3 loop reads CASSLEGGHNEQFF. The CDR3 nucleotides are TGCGCCAGCAGCTTGGAGGGAGGCCACAATGAGCAGTTCTTC.

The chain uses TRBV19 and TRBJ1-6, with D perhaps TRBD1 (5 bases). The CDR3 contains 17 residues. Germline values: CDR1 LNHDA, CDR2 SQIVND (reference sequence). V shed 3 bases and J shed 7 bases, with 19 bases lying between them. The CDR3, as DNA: TGTGCCAGTAGTATGGACAACCTTCCGAACCTCAATTCACCCCTCCACTTT. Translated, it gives CASSMDNLPNLNSPLHF.

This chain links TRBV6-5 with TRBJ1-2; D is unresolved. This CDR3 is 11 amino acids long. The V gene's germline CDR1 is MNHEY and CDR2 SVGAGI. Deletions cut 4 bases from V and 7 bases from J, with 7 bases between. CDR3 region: CASSWSVGYTF. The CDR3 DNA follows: TGTGCCAGCAGTTGGAGTGTTGGCTACACCTTC.

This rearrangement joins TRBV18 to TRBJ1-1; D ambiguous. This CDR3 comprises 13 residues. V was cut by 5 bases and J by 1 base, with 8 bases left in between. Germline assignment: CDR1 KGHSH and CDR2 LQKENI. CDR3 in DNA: TGTGCCAGCTCAACGACCGAGAACACTGAAGCTTTCTTT. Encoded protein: CASSTTENTEAFF.

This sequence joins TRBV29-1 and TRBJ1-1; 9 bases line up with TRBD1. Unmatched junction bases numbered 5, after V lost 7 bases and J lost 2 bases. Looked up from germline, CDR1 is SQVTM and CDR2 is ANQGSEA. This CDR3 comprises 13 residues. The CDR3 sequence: CSAPGQGNTEAFF. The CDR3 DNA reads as TGCAGCGCTCCGGGACAGGGCAACACTGAAGCTTTCTTT.

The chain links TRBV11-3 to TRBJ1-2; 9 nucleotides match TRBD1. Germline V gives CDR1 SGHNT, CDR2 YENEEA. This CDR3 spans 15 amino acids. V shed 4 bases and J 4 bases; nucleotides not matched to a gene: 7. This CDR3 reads CASSSLQGASYGYTF. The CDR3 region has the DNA TGTGCCAGCAGCTCCTTACAGGGGGCTTCCTATGGCTACACCTTC.

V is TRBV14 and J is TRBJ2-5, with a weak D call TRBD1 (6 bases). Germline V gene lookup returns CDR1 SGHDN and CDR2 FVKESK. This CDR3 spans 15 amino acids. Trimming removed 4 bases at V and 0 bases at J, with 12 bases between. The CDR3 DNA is TGTGCCAGCAGCCGCCTAGGGGGAAACCAAGAGACCCAGTACTTC. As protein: CASSRLGGNQETQYF.

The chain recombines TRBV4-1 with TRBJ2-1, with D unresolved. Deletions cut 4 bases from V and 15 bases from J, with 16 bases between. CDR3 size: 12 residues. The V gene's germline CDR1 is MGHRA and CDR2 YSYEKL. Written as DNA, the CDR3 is TGCGCCAGCAGCCGAGATCTAGAAAGGCCGTTCTTC. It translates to CASSRDLERPFF.

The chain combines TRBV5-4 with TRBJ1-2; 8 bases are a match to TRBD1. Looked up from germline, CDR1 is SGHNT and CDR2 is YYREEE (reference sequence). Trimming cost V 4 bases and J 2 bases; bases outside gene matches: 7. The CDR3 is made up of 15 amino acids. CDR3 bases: TGTGCCAGCAGCCTAGGAACAGGGGGGAACTATGGCTACACCTTC. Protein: CASSLGTGGNYGYTF.

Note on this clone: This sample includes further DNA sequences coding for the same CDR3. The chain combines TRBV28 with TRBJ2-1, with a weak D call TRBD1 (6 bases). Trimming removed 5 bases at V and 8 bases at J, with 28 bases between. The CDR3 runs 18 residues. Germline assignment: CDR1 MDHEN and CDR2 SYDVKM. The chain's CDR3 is CASSVSLIRDTFRDEQFF. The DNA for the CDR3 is TGTGCCAGCAGTGTCTCCCTCATCCGGGACACCTTTAGGGATGAGCAGTTCTTC.

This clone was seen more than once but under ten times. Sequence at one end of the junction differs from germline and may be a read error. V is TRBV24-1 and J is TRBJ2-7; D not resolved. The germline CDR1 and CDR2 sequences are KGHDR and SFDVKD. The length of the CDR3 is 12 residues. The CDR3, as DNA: TGTGCCACCAGTGACCCCAATGGTAGGTGGGGCTTC. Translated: CATSDPNGRWGF.

CDR3 bases: TGTGCCAGCAGCCCCATTGATACGCAGTATTTT. Translated: CASSPIDTQYF. This sequence joins TRBV2 and TRBJ2-3, with D unclear. V was pared by 6 bases and J by 6 bases, with 7 bases between. Per germline, CDR1 SNHLY and CDR2 FYNNEI. The CDR3 runs to 11 residues. Variable domain in full (rest from reference TRBV2 and TRBJ2-3): EPEVTQTPSHQVTQMGQEVILRCVPISNHLYFYWYRQILGQKVEFLVSFYNNEISEKSEIFDDQFSVERPDGSNFTLKIRSTKLEDSAMYFCASSPIDTQYFGPGTRLTVL.

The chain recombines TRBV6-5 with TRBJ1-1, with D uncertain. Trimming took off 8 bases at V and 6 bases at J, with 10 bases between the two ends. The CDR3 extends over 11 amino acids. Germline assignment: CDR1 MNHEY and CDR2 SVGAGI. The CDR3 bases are TGTGCCAGCCAGACTATAGCTGAAGCTTTCTTT. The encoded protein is CASQTIAEAFF.

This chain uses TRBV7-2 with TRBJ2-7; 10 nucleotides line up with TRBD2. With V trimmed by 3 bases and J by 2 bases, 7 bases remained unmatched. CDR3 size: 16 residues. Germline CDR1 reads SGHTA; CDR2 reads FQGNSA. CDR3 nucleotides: TGTGCCAGCAGCTTTTGGGAGCGGGAGGGCGCCTACGAGCAGTACTTC. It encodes CASSFWEREGAYEQYF.